Listed below are T cell receptor beta chains from one sample, sequenced in a study of T-cell memory formation after mild COVID-19. TCRdb independently ran MiXCR on the 5' RACE reads; one entry per CDR3 protein. The profile shows 300,000 to 400,000 distinct CDR3 sequences, around 27% of them singletons. Sequencing was performed on PBMCs or a T cell subset sorted from them (not recorded which). These receptors were obtained from an adult woman who had mild COVID-19 (a few samples of this study predate the infection). Cell type and time point are not known. Each CDR3 is given with its conserved first and last residue. The D gene is left open where the match is weak. Clone size is shown for a subset of rows, as once, few, many or a class of expanded clone.

TRBD2	TRBJ2-5	.	TRBV7-9	CASSKGAGVAETQYF	TGTGCCAGCAGCAAAGGAGCGGGAGTGGCAGAGACCCAGTACTTC
TRBD2	TRBJ2-5	.	TRBV3-1	CASSLPERGVYQETQYF	TGTGCCAGCAGCCTTCCCGAGCGGGGGGTGTACCAAGAGACCCAGTACTTC
TRBD1	TRBJ1-2	.	TRBV27	CASRLRDRGPDGYTF	TGTGCCAGCAGGTTAAGGGACAGGGGTCCTGATGGCTACACCTTC
.	TRBJ2-5	.	TRBV29-1	CSVERSNWQLEETQYF	TGCAGCGTTGAACGATCGAACTGGCAGCTTGAAGAGACCCAGTACTTC
TRBD1	TRBJ1-1	.	TRBV20-1	CSARDSGGGTEAFF	TGCAGTGCTAGAGATTCAGGGGGCGGCACTGAAGCTTTCTTT
TRBD2	TRBJ2-1	.	TRBV4-2	CATVGLAGSWFF	TGTGCCACCGTGGGACTAGCCGGTAGTTGGTTCTTC
.	TRBJ2-2	few	TRBV5-1	CASSLPRARTGELFF	TGCGCCAGCAGCTTGCCCAGGGCGCGGACCGGGGAGCTGTTTTTT
TRBD1	TRBJ1-1	few	TRBV5-1	CASKGDRGRTEAFF	TGCGCCAGCAAAGGGGACAGGGGAAGGACTGAAGCTTTCTTT
TRBD2	TRBJ2-6	.	TRBV27	CASSVAGGSSGANVLTF	TGTGCCAGCAGCGTAGCGGGGGGAAGCTCTGGGGCCAACGTCCTGACTTTC
TRBD2	TRBJ2-3	.	TRBV7-9	CASSLSETSGGTDTQYF	TGTGCCAGCAGCTTATCCGAGACTAGCGGGGGGACAGATACGCAGTATTTT
.	TRBJ2-4	few	TRBV23-1	CASSQRGNIQYF	TGCGCCAGCAGTCAAAGGGGTAACATTCAGTACTTC
.	TRBJ2-3	.	TRBV3-1	CASSQDLDTQYF	TGTGCCAGCAGCCAAGATCTGGATACGCAGTATTTT
.	TRBJ2-6	.	TRBV20-1	CSASENSGANVLTF	TGCAGTGCTTCTGAGAACTCTGGGGCCAACGTCCTGACTTTC
.	TRBJ2-1	few	TRBV12-3/TRBV12-4	CASSQDVFNEQFF	TGTGCCAGCAGCCAAGACGTATTCAATGAGCAGTTCTTC
.	TRBJ2-5	few	TRBV6-5	CASSYSYREETQYF	TGTGCCAGCAGTTACTCTTACCGGGAAGAGACCCAGTACTTC
TRBD2	TRBJ2-3	.	TRBV3-1	CASSQDRRTSGSGTMDTQYF	TGTGCCAGCAGCCAAGATCGGCGTACTAGCGGGAGTGGGACCATGGATACGCAGTATTTT
TRBD2	TRBJ2-2	.	TRBV4-3	CASSQGTSIVSFGELFF	TGCGCCAGCAGCCAGGGGACTAGCATTGTTTCATTCGGGGAGCTGTTTTTT
.	TRBJ1-4	.	TRBV2	CASKTYATNEKLFF	TGTGCCAGCAAGACGTACGCAACTAATGAAAAACTGTTTTTT
.	TRBJ2-7	.	TRBV21-1	CASSIDRASRRNEQYF	TGTGCCAGCAGCATCGACAGGGCGTCCCGGCGGAACGAGCAGTACTTC
TRBD1	TRBJ1-2	.	TRBV5-1	CASSPPRTGTDGSYGYTF	TGCGCCAGCAGCCCCCCCCGAACCGGGACAGACGGATCCTATGGCTACACCTTC
.	TRBJ2-2	.	TRBV20-1	CSGWVWRTGELFF	TGCAGTGGATGGGTGTGGAGGACCGGGGAGCTGTTTTTT
.	TRBJ2-7	few	TRBV2	CASELGEQYF	TGTGCCAGCGAACTAGGCGAGCAGTACTTC
TRBD1	TRBJ2-2	many	TRBV7-3	CASSPTGGGNGELFF	TGTGCCAGCAGCCCGACAGGGGGCGGGAACGGGGAGCTGTTTTTT
TRBD1	TRBJ2-1	.	TRBV12-3/TRBV12-4	CASSSRDREDEQFF	TGTGCCAGCAGCAGCCGGGACAGGGAGGATGAGCAGTTCTTC
.	TRBJ2-5	.	TRBV4-2	CASSQDVGETQYF	TGTGCCAGCAGCCAAGATGTGGGGGAGACCCAGTACTTC
TRBD2	TRBJ2-2	.	TRBV4-1	CASSRGGLAGRITGELFF	TGCGCCAGCAGCCGAGGGGGACTAGCGGGCAGGATCACCGGGGAGCTGTTTTTT
.	TRBJ2-2	few	TRBV15	CATSRVGLSGELFF	TGTGCCACCAGCAGAGTCGGGCTATCCGGGGAGCTGTTTTTT
TRBD2	TRBJ2-1	few	TRBV7-9	CASSFREGRTFF	TGTGCCAGCAGCTTCCGGGAGGGGAGGACGTTCTTC
.	TRBJ2-7	.	TRBV7-8	CASSPRDFSYEQYF	TGTGCCAGCAGCCCCCGAGACTTCTCCTACGAGCAGTACTTC
.	TRBJ2-7	many	TRBV4-1	CASSQGPPIADRGYEQYF	TGCGCCAGCAGCCAAGGTCCCCCGATAGCGGACCGTGGGTACGAGCAGTACTTC
.	TRBJ2-2	.	TRBV12-3/TRBV12-4	CASSFGGGTGELFF	TGTGCCAGCAGTTTTGGTGGGGGAACCGGGGAGCTGTTTTTT
.	TRBJ1-5	.	TRBV12-3/TRBV12-4	CASSVGRESAQHF	TGTGCCAGCAGTGTGGGGAGGGAGTCGGCCCAGCATTTT